These 32 T cell receptor beta chains were sequenced from one sample in a study of T cells in tuberculosis. The table came from immunoSEQ multiplex PCR; TCRdb's copy has only in-frame clones and leaves some out. Among more than 30,000 clones listed, 95% to 97% were seen once. Specimen: PBMCs. All receptors come from a donor aged 10-30 years with latent tuberculosis or without tuberculosis infection.

The chain employs TRBV5-1 and TRBJ2-3; 8 nucleotides align to TRBD2. From germline, CDR1 is SGHRS and CDR2 YFSETQ. V trimming: 0 bases; J trimming: 6 bases; junction bases outside the gene matches: 12. The CDR3 extends over 17 amino acids. The CDR3 sequence: CASSLGLGSGAADTQYF. CDR3 DNA sequence: TGCGCCAGCAGCTTGGGTTTAGGTAGCGGGGCCGCGGATACGCAGTATTTT. Full variable domain (remainder filled in from reference TRBV5-1 and TRBJ2-3): KAGVTQTPRYLIKTRGQQVTLSCSPISGHRSVSWYQQTPGQGLQFLFEYFSETQRNKGNFPGRFSGRQFSNSRSEMNVSTLELGDSALYLCASSLGLGSGAADTQYFGPGTRLTVL.

The chain recombines TRBV5-1 with TRBJ1-5; 9 positions match TRBD1. V lost 4 bases, J lost 6 bases, and 8 bases stayed unmatched. CDR3 size: 15 residues. The germline CDR1 and CDR2 sequences are SGHRS and YFSETQ. The CDR3 reads CASSATGTGLQPQHF. The CDR3 DNA sequence: TGCGCCAGCAGCGCGACCGGGACAGGGCTTCAGCCCCAGCATTTT.

The chain carries TRBV19 and TRBJ1-2; 7 bases align to TRBD1. Trimming cost V 2 bases and J 5 bases; bases outside gene matches: 23. The CDR3 length is 20 residues. Germline-derived CDR1 and CDR2 are LNHDA and SQIVND (reference sequence). In DNA, the CDR3 is TGTGCCAGTAGTATATTTTGGACGGGGACAGACTTTTTCCCCCTATATGGCTACACCTTC. This codes for CASSIFWTGTDFFPLYGYTF.

The rearrangement uses TRBV7-6 and TRBJ2-7; tentative D call: TRBD1 (5 bases). The length of the CDR3 is 14 residues. CDR1 is SGHVS and CDR2 is FNYEAQ in the germline V gene. Trimming shortened V by 0 bases and J by 3 bases, and 9 bases separated the two germline ends. The CDR3 is CASSLAAGIYEQYF. The CDR3, as DNA: TGTGCCAGCAGCTTAGCGGCAGGGATCTACGAGCAGTACTTC.

V usage is TRBV5-1 and J usage is TRBJ1-1, with a possible D match to TRBD1 (6 bases). The CDR3 runs 15 residues. Trimming removed 6 bases from V and 0 bases from J, with 15 bases in between. Germline CDR1 and CDR2: SGHRS and YFSETQ. CDR3: CASTLQGGMNTEAFF. CDR3 DNA sequence: TGCGCCAGCACCTTACAGGGTGGAATGAACACTGAAGCTTTCTTT.

The J gene is TRBJ1-2, the V gene TRBV2, with 7 bases fitting TRBD1. The CDR3 loop spans 13 amino acids. V shed 8 bases, J shed 7 bases, and the junction held 10 bases outside the gene matches. CDR1 is SNHLY, CDR2 FYNNEI, per germline. The CDR3 spells CASGETGTRGYTF. Here the CDR3 DNA reads TGTGCCAGCGGAGAGACAGGGACTCGTGGCTACACCTTC.

The chain recombines TRBV6-5 with TRBJ2-7, with a weak D call TRBD2 (6 bases). CDR1 is MNHEY and CDR2 is SVGAGI in the germline V gene. The CDR3 spans 14 residues. The V and J ends lost 2 bases and 5 bases respectively, with 13 bases between them. CDR3 nucleotide sequence: TGTGCCAGCAGTTACGCATTGGGGACTGACGAGCAGTACTTC. This gives the protein CASSYALGTDEQYF.

The J gene is TRBJ2-5, the V gene TRBV28, with 10 bases matching TRBD2. CDR1 is MDHEN and CDR2 is SYDVKM in the germline V gene. The CDR3 is 16 amino acids. Trimming removed 5 bases from V and 2 bases from J; junction bases left unmatched: 8. The CDR3 sequence is CASSPGGSGRQETQYF. CDR3 DNA sequence: TGTGCCAGCAGTCCTGGGGGTAGCGGGAGGCAAGAGACCCAGTACTTC.

V gene TRBV27 combines with J gene TRBJ1-3; a possible D gene is TRBD1 (6 bases). Germline CDR1 reads MNHEY; CDR2 reads SMNVEV (reference sequence). There are 15 residues in the CDR3. With 5 bases removed from V and 4 bases from J, the gap between germline ends came to 15 bases. CDR3 coding DNA: TGTGCCAGCAGTCTAACAGGGATGCGCGGAAACACCATATATTTT. Translated: CASSLTGMRGNTIYF.

The J gene is TRBJ1-1, the V gene TRBV30; 8 bases align to TRBD1. The length of the CDR3 is 14 residues. Germline V gene lookup returns CDR1 GTSNPN and CDR2 SVGIG (reference sequence). V shed 2 bases, J shed 10 bases, and the junction held 12 bases outside the gene matches. The DNA for the CDR3 is TGTGCCTGGAGTCCAGGGCTCAGGGGGCGCGTAGCTTTCTTT. Protein sequence: CAWSPGLRGRVAFF.

This sequence joins TRBV2 and TRBJ2-1; perhaps TRBD2 as D (6 bases). From germline, CDR1 is SNHLY and CDR2 FYNNEI. This CDR3 comprises 12 residues. V dropped 6 bases and J dropped 15 bases, with 18 bases sitting between them. CDR3 sequence reads: CASRKSGEYLFF. In DNA, the CDR3 is TGTGCCAGCAGGAAGTCGGGAGAGTACCTGTTCTTC.

The gene calls are TRBV6-6 and TRBJ1-3, with 9 bases lining up with TRBD1. V trimming: 6 bases; J trimming: 8 bases; junction bases outside the gene matches: 11. From germline, CDR1 is MNHNY and CDR2 SVGAGI (reference sequence). There are 15 residues in the CDR3. The CDR3 coding sequence is TGTGCCAGCAGCCGATGGGACAGGGCGGGAGACACCATATATTTT. Translating it yields CASSRWDRAGDTIYF.

The chain combines TRBV15 with TRBJ2-7, with TRBD2 matching 7 bases. This CDR3 has 16 residues. Unmatched junction bases numbered 10, after V lost 3 bases and J lost 2 bases. Per the germline V gene, CDR1 is LNHNV and CDR2 is YYDKDF (reference sequence). CDR3 in DNA: TGTGCCACCAGCAGGGCCGGGACGGGGGGAACCTACGAGCAGTACTTC. Its translation: CATSRAGTGGTYEQYF.

The chain recombines TRBV7-3 with TRBJ2-7; the match to TRBD2 covers 12 bases. The CDR3 totals 18 residues. V dropped 5 bases and J dropped 6; count of bases not matched to a gene: 17. Germline values: CDR1 SGHTA, CDR2 FQGTGA. The CDR3 region is CASSPKGLAGGPGGEQYF. CDR3 sequence (DNA): TGTGCCAGCAGCCCAAAGGGGCTAGCGGGGGGGCCGGGAGGCGAGCAGTACTTC.

V is TRBV6-1 and J is TRBJ2-1; TRBD2 might be the D (5 bases). V dropped 6 bases and J dropped 4 bases, with 13 bases sitting between them. Germline assignment: CDR1 MNHNS and CDR2 SASEGT. CDR3 length: 14 amino acids. The CDR3 loop reads CASSQGLEYNEQFF. CDR3 bases: TGTGCCAGCAGCCAAGGACTCGAGTACAATGAGCAGTTCTTC.

This rearrangement joins TRBV19 to TRBJ2-3, with a possible D match to TRBD1 (5 bases). The V gene lost 2 bases and the J gene lost 6 bases, with 6 bases spanning the gap. CDR3 length: 12 residues. Germline V gene sequence: CDR1 LNHDA, CDR2 SQIVND (reference sequence). CDR3 protein: CASSIKGDTQYF. The CDR3 DNA follows: TGTGCCAGTAGTATAAAGGGGGATACGCAGTATTTT.

The J gene is TRBJ2-7, the V gene TRBV5-1; 10 nucleotides line up with TRBD1. V was clipped by 3 bases and J by 6 bases; unmatched bases: 9. The CDR3 sequence is 15 residues long. The germline CDR1 and CDR2 sequences are SGHRS and YFSETQ. CDR3 amino acids: CASSSAGTGESEQYF. As DNA, the CDR3 is TGCGCCAGCAGCTCAGCCGGGACAGGGGAGTCCGAGCAGTACTTC.

The chain uses TRBV13 and TRBJ1-1, with a weak D call TRBD1 (5 bases). The CDR3 runs 13 residues. CDR1 and CDR2 from the germline V gene are PRHDT and FYEKMQ (reference sequence). V was clipped by 4 bases and J by 3 bases, with 9 bases between them. CDR3 residues: CASSSSGHTEAFF. CDR3 nucleotide sequence: TGTGCCAGCAGCTCTTCAGGGCACACTGAAGCTTTCTTT. The whole variable domain, remainder taken from reference TRBV13 and TRBJ1-1, is AAGVIQSPRHLIKEKRETATLKCYPIPRHDTVYWYQQGPGQDPQFLISFYEKMQSDKGSIPDRFSAQQFSDYHSELNMSSLELGDSALYFCASSSSGHTEAFFGQGTRLTVV.

This chain connects TRBV5-6 to TRBJ1-2, with no clear D. CDR1 and CDR2 from the germline V gene are SGHDT and YYEEEE. This CDR3 region has 13 residues. V lost 4 bases, J lost 0 bases, and 7 bases lay in between. For the CDR3, the DNA is TGTGCCAGCAGCCCGAGTCCTAACTATGGCTACACCTTC. Translating gives CASSPSPNYGYTF.

The chain employs TRBV25-1 and TRBJ1-5; TRBD1 matches at 11 bases. Germline V gives CDR1 MGHDK, CDR2 SYGVNS. Losses at the gene ends were 1 base for V and 5 bases for J; bases not matched to a gene: 1. The CDR3 is 15 residues long. Written as DNA, the CDR3 is TGTGCCAGCAGTGAATGGGGACAGGGGGATCAGCCCCAGCATTTT. Its protein product is CASSEWGQGDQPQHF.

The chain carries TRBV18 and TRBJ2-7; no firm D call. The V and J ends lost 2 bases and 0 bases respectively, with 8 bases between them. The CDR3 runs 14 residues. Germline V gene data show CDR1 as KGHSH and CDR2 as LQKENI. CDR3 nucleotides: TGTGCCAGCTCACCATCGCAGGACTCCTACGAGCAGTACTTC. Translation gives CASSPSQDSYEQYF.

The chain uses TRBV7-8 and TRBJ2-1; D is perhaps TRBD1 (5 bases). Germline values: CDR1 SGHVS, CDR2 FQNEAQ. There are 15 residues in the CDR3. The ends were cut back, 1 base at V and 5 bases at J, with 12 bases in the middle. This CDR3 is CASSLEGAKDNEQFF. DNA for the CDR3: TGTGCCAGCAGCTTAGAAGGGGCGAAGGACAATGAGCAGTTCTTC.

V and J are TRBV4-2 and TRBJ2-5; 7 nucleotides match TRBD2. Germline values: CDR1 LGHNA, CDR2 YNFKEQ. The CDR3 consists of 15 residues. The V gene end was trimmed by 0 bases and the J gene end by 0 bases; junction bases not matched to a gene: 1. Here the CDR3 DNA reads TGTGCCAGCAGCCAAGATAGCGGGTACCAAGAGACCCAGTACTTC. This sequence encodes CASSQDSGYQETQYF.

The chain uses TRBV4-1 and TRBJ1-2; 10 nucleotides match TRBD1. This CDR3 contains 17 residues. J gave up 5 bases and V 5 bases, and 14 bases lay outside the gene matches. The V gene's germline CDR1 is MGHRA and CDR2 YSYEKL. The CDR3, as DNA: TGCGCCAGCAGCGGCGTTTCTGGGACAGGGGTTCTATATGGCTACACCTTC. This encodes CASSGVSGTGVLYGYTF.

The chain combines TRBV5-6 with TRBJ2-5; D unresolved. V gave up 0 bases and J gave up 3 bases, with 6 bases separating them. The CDR3 totals 13 residues. Germline V gene data show CDR1 as SGHDT and CDR2 as YYEEEE. The CDR3 coding sequence is TGTGCCAGCAGCTTGGTCCGGGAAGAGACCCAGTACTTC. This gives the protein CASSLVREETQYF. Combining the CDR3 with reference TRBV5-6 and TRBJ2-5 gives the whole variable domain DAGVTQSPTHLIKTRGQQVTLRCSPKSGHDTVSWYQQALGQGPQFIFQYYEEEERQRGNFPDRFSGHQFPNYSSELNVNALLLGDSALYLCASSLVREETQYFGPGTRLLVL.

The V call is TRBV2, the J call TRBJ2-3; D may be TRBD1 (6 bases). V lost 6 bases to trimming and J lost 2 bases, with 18 bases between them. Germline V gene sequence: CDR1 SNHLY, CDR2 FYNNEI. The CDR3 has 16 residues. The CDR3 region is CASRKSQGRSTDTQYF. CDR3 nucleotide sequence: TGTGCCAGCAGGAAGTCACAGGGCCGATCCACAGATACGCAGTATTTT. Looking up the rest from reference TRBV2 and TRBJ2-3 gives the full variable domain: EPEVTQTPSHQVTQMGQEVILRCVPISNHLYFYWYRQILGQKVEFLVSFYNNEISEKSEIFDDQFSVERPDGSNFTLKIRSTKLEDSAMYFCASRKSQGRSTDTQYFGPGTRLTVL.

The gene calls are TRBV7-3 and TRBJ2-1; the D gene is possibly TRBD1 (5 bases). CDR1 is SGHTA, CDR2 FQGTGA, per germline. Trimming removed 5 bases from V and 6 bases from J, with 11 bases in between. CDR3 length: 13 amino acids. As DNA, the CDR3 is TGTGCCAGCAGCGCGACAGTGTCCAATGAGCAGTTCTTC. This encodes CASSATVSNEQFF.

The V gene is TRBV25-1, the J gene TRBJ2-7, with D possibly being TRBD1 (6 bases). Trimming left V 7 bases short and J 5 bases short, with 12 bases between. CDR1 and CDR2 (germline): MGHDK, SYGVNS. There are 12 residues in the CDR3. CDR3 nucleotide sequence: TGTGCCAGCACTCGACAGGACCACGAGCAGTACTTC. It encodes CASTRQDHEQYF.

The V call is TRBV25-1, the J call TRBJ1-4; D is unclear. The CDR3 has 11 amino acids. The V and J ends lost 4 bases and 10 bases respectively, with 7 bases between them. Germline assignment: CDR1 MGHDK and CDR2 SYGVNS. The CDR3 sequence: CASSGGGKLFF. The CDR3 DNA reads as TGTGCCAGCAGTGGCGGAGGAAAACTGTTTTTT. Variable domain in full (rest from reference TRBV25-1 and TRBJ1-4): EADIYQTPRYLVIGTGKKITLECSQTMGHDKMYWYQQDPGMELHLIHYSYGVNSTEKGDLSSESTVSRIRTEHFPLTLESARPSHTSQYLCASSGGGKLFFGSGTQLSVL.

The CDR3 loop is CASSPRDWWNTEAFF. CDR3 coding DNA: TGTGCCAGCAGCCCGAGGGACTGGTGGAACACTGAAGCTTTCTTT. This rearrangement joins TRBV5-6 to TRBJ1-1, with TRBD1 as a possible D gene (5 bases). With 4 bases removed from V and 1 base from J, the gap between germline ends came to 14 bases. CDR1 and CDR2 (germline): SGHDT, YYEEEE. The CDR3 contains 15 residues.

The rearrangement links TRBV5-6 to TRBJ2-2; possibly TRBD1 for D (5 bases). Trimming removed 6 bases at V and 1 base at J, with 19 bases between. The CDR3 is 17 amino acids. CDR1 and CDR2 (germline): SGHDT, YYEEEE. The CDR3 DNA sequence: TGTGCCAGCACCCCCCAAGGGGCCCAGAAGAACACCGGGGAGCTGTTTTTT. Amino acid sequence: CASTPQGAQKNTGELFF.

The rearrangement links TRBV2 to TRBJ1-1; weak D call: TRBD1 (6 bases). Germline V gene data show CDR1 as SNHLY and CDR2 as FYNNEI. This CDR3 is 13 amino acids long. Here the CDR3 DNA reads TGTGCTATCGGGACAAGGGGTAACACTGAAGCTTTCTTT. Protein sequence: CAIGTRGNTEAFF.